These 14 T cell receptor beta chains were sequenced from one sample in a study of beta chain features in type 1 diabetes listed by TCRdb under 2018. Points the paper makes about the study in general: Type 1 diabetes patients showed a moderate but significant shortening of TCRB CDR3 length in all four CD4+ subsets.

The protocol used for the library was the immunoSEQ multiplex PCR assay. The High Capacity cDNA Reverse Transcription Kit was used to reverse transcribe all of the isolated RNA, meaning that expressed TCRB transcripts were what got sequenced. The source is immuneACCESS, and TCRdb retained only in-frame sequences with V and J called. Part of the clones is not carried over; for the studies checked, unresolved V genes explain less than half of this, and the remainder is unexplained. The sample table lists 250,000 to 300,000 clones, around 15% of them with a count of one. The top ten clonotypes cover over 0.015% of the sample. Their antigens remain unidentified. Sequencing was carried out using naive CD4+ T cells from blood. The cell subset or site label, as the study defines it: true naive CD4+ T cells. The receptors come from a young man with type 1 diabetes.

The DNA for the CDR3 is TGTGCCAGCAGCTTCACGGAGACCACTGAAGCTTTCTTT. Protein: CASSFTETTEAFF. The rearrangement links TRBV7-2 to TRBJ1-1; D is uncertain. V was pared by 3 bases and J by 4 bases, with 9 bases between. CDR1 and CDR2 (germline): SGHTA, FQGNSA. This CDR3 is 13 amino acids long.

This clone was counted between two and nine times. This chain uses TRBV7-6 with TRBJ2-1; D possibly corresponds to TRBD1 (6 bases). The V and J ends lost 3 bases and 5 bases respectively, with 11 bases between them. Germline V gene sequence: CDR1 SGHVS, CDR2 FNYEAQ. The CDR3 length is 14 residues. The DNA of the CDR3 is TGTGCCAGCAGCTTCATGGGGGCCGACAATGAGCAGTTCTTC. Its translation is CASSFMGADNEQFF.

CDR3 nucleotides: TGTGCCAGCAGCTTGAATTTCCGGCTAGCCGGGGAGCTGTTTTTT. This translates into CASSLNFRLAGELFF. The chain combines TRBV7-2 with TRBJ2-2; no reliable D call. CDR3 length: 15 amino acids. CDR1 is SGHTA and CDR2 is FQGNSA in the germline V gene. Trimming cost V 3 bases and J 6 bases, with 14 bases left between them.

This sequence joins TRBV29-1 and TRBJ2-1, with D possibly being TRBD1 (6 bases). V lost 2 bases and J lost 0, with 8 bases in between. The CDR3 sequence is 14 residues long. Germline lookup yields CDR1 SQVTM and CDR2 ANQGSEA. The CDR3 loop reads CSVERGSSYNEQFF. The CDR3 DNA reads as TGCAGCGTTGAAAGGGGGAGCTCCTACAATGAGCAGTTCTTC.

V and J are TRBV10-3 and TRBJ2-7, with 11 positions matching TRBD1. This CDR3 is 15 amino acids long. Germline V gene sequence: CDR1 ENHRY, CDR2 SYGVKD. The V segment lost 0 bases and the J segment 6 bases; nucleotides outside the gene matches: 4. The DNA of the CDR3 is TGTGCCATCAGTGAGTCCGGGACAGGGGGTGTCGAGCAGTACTTC. Translated, it gives CAISESGTGGVEQYF.

The chain is built from TRBV18 and TRBJ2-2, with a weak D call TRBD1 (6 bases). Trimming stripped 4 bases from V and 0 bases from J, with 12 bases between. This CDR3 contains 16 residues. Germline CDR1 reads KGHSH; CDR2 reads LQKENI. The CDR3 DNA follows: TGTGCCAGCTCACAACAGGGAGTCGCGAACACCGGGGAGCTGTTTTTT. It encodes CASSQQGVANTGELFF.

DNA for the CDR3: TGTGCCATCAGTGAGTCGATACTAGAGACCCAGTACTTC. It translates to CAISESILETQYF. V usage is TRBV10-3 and J usage is TRBJ2-5, with D hard to call. Trimming removed 0 bases from V and 4 bases from J, with 6 bases in between. The CDR3 sequence is 13 residues long. Germline V gives CDR1 ENHRY, CDR2 SYGVKD.

J is TRBJ2-7 and V is TRBV30; 7 bases line up with TRBD1. Germline lookup yields CDR1 GTSNPN and CDR2 SVGIG (reference sequence). CDR3 length: 12 residues. The junction had 8 bases not matched to a gene; V was cut back by 4 bases and J by 8 bases. As DNA, the CDR3 is TGTGCCTGGACCCCCGAGGGACAGAAGCAGTACTTC. This translates into CAWTPEGQKQYF.

The chain employs TRBV7-9 and TRBJ1-5; D is undetermined. The CDR3 runs to 12 residues. Per germline, CDR1 SEHNR and CDR2 FQNEAQ (reference sequence). Trimming cost V 5 bases and J 4 bases, with 6 bases left between them. CDR3 residues: CASSAVNQPQHF. The CDR3 nucleotides read TGTGCCAGCAGCGCAGTGAATCAGCCCCAGCATTTT.

This clone has just a few counts. The V and J genes are TRBV27 and TRBJ1-5, with D possibly TRBD1 on 5 matching bases. Deletions cut 2 bases from V and 3 bases from J, with 11 bases between. The CDR3 sequence is 15 residues long. In germline, CDR1 is MNHEY, CDR2 SMNVEV (reference sequence). DNA of the CDR3: TGTGCCAGCAGTTTAAGAGGACAAACCAATCAGCCCCAGCATTTT. It codes for CASSLRGQTNQPQHF.

The chain uses TRBV28 and TRBJ2-1, with D maybe TRBD2 (6 bases). Germline lookup yields CDR1 MDHEN and CDR2 SYDVKM. The CDR3 loop spans 18 amino acids. Trimming left V 3 bases short and J 0 bases short, with 18 bases between. CDR3 DNA sequence: TGTGCCAGCAGTTTGGAGGAGAGAGCGGGCAGCTCCTACAATGAGCAGTTCTTC. This sequence encodes CASSLEERAGSSYNEQFF. Drawing the rest from reference TRBV28 and TRBJ2-1, the complete variable domain is DVKVTQSSRYLVKRTGEKVFLECVQDMDHENMFWYRQDPGLGLRLIYFSYDVKMKEKGDIPEGYSVSREKKERFSLILESASTNQTSMYLCASSLEERAGSSYNEQFFGPGTRLTVL.

The genes are TRBV6-5 and TRBJ2-2, with 11 bases identical to TRBD2. The CDR3 length is 15 residues. Germline assignment: CDR1 MNHEY and CDR2 SVGAGI. Germline trimming cut 5 bases from V and 4 bases from J; bases unmatched to any gene: 3. CDR3 bases: TGTGCCAGCAGTCCTAGCGGGAGGCTCACCGGGGAGCTGTTTTTT. Translated, it gives CASSPSGRLTGELFF.

This chain joins TRBV2 and TRBJ2-1; 10 bases are a match to TRBD2. The length of the CDR3 is 18 residues. Germline CDR1 SNHLY, CDR2 FYNNEI. J gave up 2 bases and V 4 bases, and 11 bases lay outside the gene matches. In DNA form, the CDR3 reads TGTGCCAGCAGTGTCCGACCTCCTACTAGCGGGGCCTACAATGAGCAGTTCTTC. Encoded protein: CASSVRPPTSGAYNEQFF.

The chain combines TRBV18 with TRBJ1-1, with 8 bases identical to TRBD1. Germline lookup yields CDR1 KGHSH and CDR2 LQKENI. Trimming at V came to 4 bases and at J to 0 bases, leaving 16 bases not matched to a gene. The CDR3 is 19 residues long. CDR3 sequence reads: CASSLLRPDRGGMNTEAFF. In DNA form, the CDR3 reads TGTGCCAGCTCACTCCTACGTCCTGACAGGGGAGGGATGAACACTGAAGCTTTCTTT.